Each of the 23 T cell receptor beta chains below was sequenced from the same sample in a study of cytomegalovirus exposure and HLA in healthy donors. The PCR made use of 60 Vbeta and 13 Jbeta primers. Assay used: immunoSEQ multiplex PCR; TCRdb lists only in-frame clones, some missing. The sample lists 50,000 to 65,000 clones, roughly 72% occurring once. The sample comprised PBMCs. These receptors all come from a woman aged 45 to 65 in good health and CMV-seropositive.

The genes are TRBV5-6 and TRBJ2-1, with D tentatively TRBD1 (6 bases). CDR1 and CDR2 from the germline V gene are SGHDT and YYEEEE. This CDR3 has 14 amino acids. V dropped 3 bases and J dropped 2 bases, with 9 bases sitting between them. The CDR3 sequence: CASSWRQAYNEQFF. As DNA, the CDR3 is TGTGCCAGCAGCTGGCGACAGGCCTACAATGAGCAGTTCTTC.

The chain is built from TRBV7-6 and TRBJ2-2; no clear D. This CDR3 has 12 residues. CDR1 SGHVS and CDR2 FNYEAQ come from the germline V gene. V lost 5 bases, J lost 5 bases, and 6 bases lay in between. CDR3 DNA: TGTGCCAGCAGCCTACAGACCGGGGAGCTGTTTTTT. Translating it yields CASSLQTGELFF.

A single count supports this clone. The chain links TRBV5-4 to TRBJ1-1; TRBD1 might be the D (6 bases). The CDR3 is 17 residues long. Trimming removed 0 bases from V and 5 bases from J, with 20 bases in between. Germline-derived CDR1 and CDR2 are SGHNT and YYREEE (reference sequence). The CDR3 coding sequence is TGTGCCAGCAGCTTGGTGCAGGGGATTACAAGTTCGACTGAAGCTTTCTTT. Its translation is CASSLVQGITSSTEAFF. The whole variable domain, remainder taken from reference TRBV5-4 and TRBJ1-1, is ETGVTQSPTHLIKTRGQQVTLRCSSQSGHNTVSWYQQALGQGPQFIFQYYREEENGRGNFPPRFSGLQFPNYSSELNVNALELDDSALYLCASSLVQGITSSTEAFFGQGTRLTVV.

The CDR3 protein is CAILRGEQYF. The CDR3 DNA reads TGTGCCATTCTCCGGGGAGAGCAGTACTTC. This chain connects TRBV15 to TRBJ2-7; D is perhaps TRBD2 (5 bases). CDR1 is LNHNV and CDR2 is YYDKDF in the germline V gene (reference sequence). The V gene lost 10 bases and the J gene lost 7 bases, with 11 bases spanning the gap. CDR3 size: 10 residues.

This clone has more than one count but fewer than ten. The V and J genes are TRBV2 and TRBJ2-7; weak D call: TRBD2 (6 bases). CDR1 SNHLY and CDR2 FYNNEI come from the germline V gene. The CDR3 has 16 amino acids. V gave up 6 bases and J gave up 5 bases, with 23 bases separating them. For the CDR3, the DNA is TGTGCCAGCAGGGAGGGTCACGGAAGGATAATTGACGAGCAGTACTTC. It specifies CASREGHGRIIDEQYF.

This chain links TRBV29-1 with TRBJ2-1; 11 nucleotides match TRBD2. The CDR3 runs to 17 residues. From germline, CDR1 is SQVTM and CDR2 ANQGSEA. V dropped 0 bases and J dropped 7; count of bases not matched to a gene: 11. The CDR3 loop reads CSVEDPSTSGRQNEQFF. The CDR3 DNA follows: TGCAGCGTTGAAGACCCCAGCACTAGCGGGAGACAGAATGAGCAGTTCTTC.

This clone came up once. The chain has TRBV18 and TRBJ2-1, with D possibly being TRBD1 (6 bases). Germline assignment: CDR1 KGHSH and CDR2 LQKENI. The length of the CDR3 is 14 residues. The V end lost 2 bases, the J end lost 2 bases, and 7 bases lay between the germline ends. CDR3 nucleotide sequence: TGTGCCAGCTCACCAGGGGGCCCCTACAATGAGCAGTTCTTC. Encoded protein: CASSPGGPYNEQFF.

This chain links TRBV28 with TRBJ1-3; D ambiguous. Germline CDR1 reads MDHEN; CDR2 reads SYDVKM. This CDR3 contains 13 residues. Trimming removed 2 bases at V and 11 bases at J, with 13 bases between. CDR3 protein: CASSLGQIRAIYF. The CDR3 DNA reads TGTGCCAGCAGTTTAGGGCAAATCCGCGCCATATATTTT.

This clone showed up just a few times. The V and J genes are TRBV11-2 and TRBJ2-7, with no clear D. V lost 5 bases and J 3 bases, leaving 8 bases between the germline ends. The germline V gene encodes CDR1 SGHAT and CDR2 FQNNGV. The CDR3 totals 12 residues. DNA of the CDR3: TGTGCCAGCAGCGAACAGAACTACGAGCAGTACTTC. Its protein is CASSEQNYEQYF.

This clone is a singleton in its sample. The genes are TRBV28 and TRBJ1-5, with D unclear. The CDR3 is 15 amino acids. Germline V CDR1 and CDR2: MDHEN, SYDVKM. V shed 3 bases and J shed 7 bases, with 16 bases lying between them. CDR3 nucleotides: TGTGCCAGCAGTTTCTTGGAGGTGGGGAGGCAGCCCCAGCATTTT. Residues: CASSFLEVGRQPQHF.

This clone was observed a handful of times. J is TRBJ2-7 and V is TRBV4-3, with 7 bases aligning to TRBD1. The germline CDR1 and CDR2 sequences are LGHNA and YSLEER. There are 16 residues in the CDR3. The V segment lost 0 bases and the J segment 4 bases; nucleotides outside the gene matches: 9. The CDR3 protein is CASSQEWGQMLYEQYF. DNA of the CDR3: TGCGCCAGCAGCCAAGAATGGGGACAGATGCTATACGAGCAGTACTTC.

The CDR3 DNA follows: TGTGCCAGTCGTGTCCACACCGGGGAGCTGTTTTTT. Translating gives CASRVHTGELFF. V is TRBV19 and J is TRBJ2-2; D uncertain. CDR1 and CDR2 from the germline V gene are LNHDA and SQIVND (reference sequence). V dropped 8 bases and J dropped 3 bases, with 7 bases sitting between them. This CDR3 is built from 12 residues.

The chain carries TRBV27 and TRBJ2-1; TRBD1 is a possible D gene (7 bases). The CDR3 is 14 amino acids. The germline CDR1 and CDR2 sequences are MNHEY and SMNVEV (reference sequence). The V and J ends lost 5 bases and 4 bases respectively, with 12 bases between them. Written as DNA, the CDR3 is TGTGCCAGCAGTATACAGGGGACTTACAATGAGCAGTTCTTC. It is translated as CASSIQGTYNEQFF.

The chain joins TRBV7-9 to TRBJ1-1; D is uncertain. The germline V and J ends were trimmed by 5 bases and 4 bases, with 14 bases remaining between them. CDR3 length: 14 residues. CDR1 and CDR2 from the germline V gene are SEHNR and FQNEAQ (reference sequence). The CDR3 loop is CASSPTYKFTEAFF. In DNA form, the CDR3 reads TGTGCCAGCAGCCCAACATACAAATTCACTGAAGCTTTCTTT. Drawing the rest from reference TRBV7-9 and TRBJ1-1, the complete variable domain is DTGVSQNPRHKITKRGQNVTFRCDPISEHNRLYWYRQTLGQGPEFLTYFQNEAQLEKSRLLSDRFSAERPKGSFSTLEIQRTEQGDSAMYLCASSPTYKFTEAFFGQGTRLTVV.

The chain employs TRBV7-6 and TRBJ2-3, with D perhaps TRBD2 (5 bases). Trimming left V 5 bases short and J 3 bases short, with 15 bases between. Per the germline V gene, CDR1 is SGHVS and CDR2 is FNYEAQ. CDR3 length: 15 amino acids. CDR3 region: CASSRTSFATDTQYF. The DNA for the CDR3 is TGTGCCAGCAGCCGAACTAGTTTTGCGACAGATACGCAGTATTTT.

The J gene is TRBJ2-1, the V gene TRBV28; D unclear. V was pared by 8 bases and J by 8 bases, with 10 bases between. The CDR3 totals 11 residues. Germline CDR1 reads MDHEN; CDR2 reads SYDVKM. The CDR3 DNA is TGTGCCAGCGGAGTAGAGGATGAGCAGTTCTTC. Its translation: CASGVEDEQFF. The full variable domain, in which reference TRBV28 and TRBJ2-1 provide the parts outside the CDR3, is DVKVTQSSRYLVKRTGEKVFLECVQDMDHENMFWYRQDPGLGLRLIYFSYDVKMKEKGDIPEGYSVSREKKERFSLILESASTNQTSMYLCASGVEDEQFFGPGTRLTVL.

This clone was picked up many times. The V and J genes are TRBV19 and TRBJ2-7, with D perhaps matching TRBD1 (6 bases). This CDR3 contains 16 residues. Trimming left V 2 bases short and J 3 bases short, with 17 bases between. Germline-derived CDR1 and CDR2 are LNHDA and SQIVND (reference sequence). CDR3 sequence: CASSIRPGAGHYEQYF. The CDR3 DNA follows: TGTGCCAGTAGTATACGCCCAGGGGCAGGCCACTACGAGCAGTACTTC.

The CDR3 DNA follows: TGTGCCAGCAGTCCCCCGACGGAGAAAGAGACCCAGTACTTC. Protein sequence: CASSPPTEKETQYF. V and J are TRBV27 and TRBJ2-5; D call uncertain. The CDR3 is 14 residues long. Trimming cost V 5 bases and J 3 bases, with 13 bases left between them. The germline V gene encodes CDR1 MNHEY and CDR2 SMNVEV (reference sequence).

The rearrangement uses TRBV21-1 and TRBJ1-3. TRBV21-1 is a pseudogene locus. This CDR3 is built from 14 residues. In DNA, the CDR3 is TGTGCCAGCACCCCGGGTGTTGGAGGAAACACCATATATTTT. Translating it yields CASTPGVGGNTIYF.

The chain joins TRBV30 to TRBJ1-2, with D possibly TRBD1 on 5 matching bases. This CDR3 spans 13 amino acids. Between the trimmed V and J ends, which lost 0 bases and 8 bases, there was a span of 13 bases. Looked up from germline, CDR1 is GTSNPN and CDR2 is SVGIG (reference sequence). The CDR3 is CAWSVRWEGGYTF. For the CDR3, the DNA is TGTGCCTGGAGTGTACGATGGGAGGGGGGCTACACCTTC.

The chain joins TRBV5-8 to TRBJ2-1, with 10 bases matching TRBD2. J was trimmed by 6 bases and V by 4 bases; bases with no gene match: 10. The CDR3 totals 16 residues. Germline CDR1 and CDR2: SGHTS and YDEGEE. CDR3 DNA sequence: TGTGCCAGCAGCATCGGAGCGGGAGGGCCAACCAATGAGCAGTTCTTC. It specifies CASSIGAGGPTNEQFF.

The chain joins TRBV5-6 to TRBJ2-3, with D perhaps TRBD1 (6 bases). The CDR3 is 17 residues long. Trimming left V 6 bases short and J 0 bases short, with 20 bases between. Germline CDR1 and CDR2: SGHDT and YYEEEE. CDR3 bases: TGTGCCAGCAACTACTATACAGGGCCTCGAAGCACAGATACGCAGTATTTT. It codes for CASNYYTGPRSTDTQYF.

The rearrangement uses TRBV7-3 and TRBJ2-3; TRBD1 is a possible D gene (5 bases). V lost 5 bases and J lost 6, with 15 bases in between. CDR1 is SGHTA and CDR2 is FQGTGA in the germline V gene. The CDR3 length is 14 residues. The CDR3 sequence: CASSLDQGADTQYF. DNA of the CDR3: TGTGCCAGCAGCCTGGACCAGGGTGCGGATACGCAGTATTTT.